These 17 T cell receptor beta chains came from one sample sequenced in a study of Graves' ophthalmopathy and Graves' hyperthyroidism listed by TCRdb under 2018. Sequenced using an Illumina HiSeq 2000. For repertoire sequencing, TCR beta CDR3 regions were amplified from RNA transcripts. The first round was an RT-PCR using HTBI primers with the Qiagen OneStep RT-PCR kit, and this first round was followed by a second-round multiplex PCR, then size selection and purification. In-frame beta chains were kept once TCRdb had trimmed the public reads at Q25 with fastp and called clones with MiXCR. Identical CDR3 proteins give one entry, which carries the most common genes and DNA. Within this sample are roughly 700,000 distinct CDR3 sequences, with 40% of them counted one time only. The top ten constitute about 40% of the sample. The sample taken for sequencing was peripheral blood. Receptors were obtained from an adult man with Graves' ophthalmopathy.

The V call is TRBV25-1, the J call TRBJ2-2, with a weak D call TRBD2 (6 bases). Germline V CDR1 and CDR2: MGHDK, SYGVNS. Trimming took 8 bases from V and 3 from J, leaving 19 bases between them. This CDR3 region has 16 residues. CDR3 in DNA: TGTGCCAGCGGGACTCGACCGATTGCGGACACCGGGGAGCTGTTTTTT. It is translated as CASGTRPIADTGELFF.

This clonotype was detected a few times. V is TRBV10-3 and J is TRBJ2-6; D gene uncertain. V was clipped by 10 bases and J by 1 base, with 14 bases between them. Germline loops: CDR1 ENHRY, CDR2 SYGVKD. This CDR3 has 15 residues. The CDR3 protein is CASKNGGSGANVLTF. The CDR3 region has the DNA TGTGCCAGCAAAAACGGCGGTTCTGGGGCCAACGTCCTGACTTTC.

This clonotype was seen only a few times. This CDR3 reads CASSPGVGRAGDQETQYF. CDR3 DNA: TGTGCCAGCAGCCCCGGCGTAGGTCGAGCGGGGGACCAAGAGACCCAGTACTTC. The V and J genes are TRBV12-3 or TRBV12-4 and TRBJ2-5, with 8 bases aligning to TRBD2. The CDR3 spans 18 residues. The V gene end was trimmed by 6 bases and the J gene end by 0 bases; junction bases not matched to a gene: 15.

This clonotype was seen more than once but under ten times. The germline gene is not matched at one end of the junction; a read error may be the cause. This chain uses TRBV10-3 with TRBJ2-5; no reliable D call. CDR1 is ENHRY, CDR2 SYGVKD, per germline. The CDR3 runs to 13 residues. The CDR3 is CASSDGVQETQYF. In nucleotides, the CDR3 is TGTGCCAGCAGTGATGGCGTACAAGAGACCCAGTACTTC.

This sequence joins TRBV20-1 and TRBJ1-3; D unclear. Trimming stripped 7 bases from V and 4 bases from J, with 5 bases between. The CDR3 spans 10 residues. CDR1 is DFQATT, CDR2 SNEGSKA, per germline (reference sequence). The CDR3 spells CSDVGNTIYF. The CDR3 region has the DNA TGCAGTGACGTGGGAAACACCATATATTTT.

This clonotype was observed a few times. The rearrangement links TRBV3-1 to TRBJ1-2; TRBD1 agrees at 7 bases. J gave up 7 bases and V 4 bases, and 3 bases lay outside the gene matches. CDR3 size: 12 residues. Germline V CDR1 and CDR2: LGHDT, YNNKEL (reference sequence). The CDR3 bases are TGTGCCAGCAGCCGACAGGGCAGTGGCTACACCTTC. It translates to CASSRQGSGYTF.

CDR3 bases: TGTGCCAGCAGCGGACCGGGACAGGGGCTTGTCTACGAGCAGTACTTC. Protein sequence: CASSGPGQGLVYEQYF. V gene TRBV7-2 combines with J gene TRBJ2-7, with 10 bases identical to TRBD1. The CDR3 consists of 16 residues. V lost 5 bases and J lost 3; bases outside the gene matches: 10. Germline CDR1 reads SGHTA; CDR2 reads FQGNSA. Full variable domain (remainder filled in from reference TRBV7-2 and TRBJ2-7): GAGVSQSPSNKVTEKGKDVELRCDPISGHTALYWYRQSLGQGLEFLIYFQGNSAPDKSGLPSDRFSAERTGGSVSTLTIQRTQQEDSAVYLCASSGPGQGLVYEQYFGPGTRLTVT.

This clonotype occurred a few times. The chain has TRBV5-1 and TRBJ1-4; D possibly corresponds to TRBD1 (5 bases). Germline V lookup: CDR1 SGHRS, CDR2 YFSETQ. CDR3 size: 14 residues. Deletions cut 7 bases from V and 5 bases from J, with 15 bases between. For the CDR3, the DNA is TGCGCCAGCCGGACGCAGGGTGTAAATGAAAAACTGTTTTTT. Translated: CASRTQGVNEKLFF.

The table lists this clonotype with many counts. The chain employs TRBV7-9 and TRBJ1-6, with D possibly being TRBD1 (6 bases). This CDR3 is built from 12 residues. Trimming stripped 7 bases from V and 6 bases from J, with 7 bases between. Germline loops: CDR1 SEHNR, CDR2 FQNEAQ (reference sequence). CDR3 nucleotide sequence: TGTGCCAGCATCAGGGGTAATTCACCCCTCCACTTT. It specifies CASIRGNSPLHF.

The J gene is TRBJ1-2, the V gene TRBV15; D gene uncertain. The germline V gene encodes CDR1 LNHNV and CDR2 YYDKDF (reference sequence). The CDR3 has 14 residues. V dropped 3 bases and J dropped 8 bases, with 16 bases sitting between them. The CDR3 DNA sequence: TGTGCCACCAGCAGCCTAAACAGTCTAGGGGGCTACACCTTC. Translation gives CATSSLNSLGGYTF.

J is TRBJ1-5 and V is TRBV2, with D uncertain. This CDR3 region has 14 residues. Germline V gene sequence: CDR1 SNHLY, CDR2 FYNNEI. The V end was cut by 6 bases, the J end by 2 bases, with 11 bases between. CDR3 sequence (DNA): TGTGCCAGCAGACCCCCCGAGCGCAATCAGCCCCAGCATTTT. This sequence encodes CASRPPERNQPQHF.

This clonotype was counted between two and nine times. The chain is built from TRBV11-2 and TRBJ1-5; D unclear. The CDR3 contains 15 residues. Trimming stripped 3 bases from V and 7 bases from J, with 16 bases between. Germline V gene lookup returns CDR1 SGHAT and CDR2 FQNNGV. This CDR3 reads CASSLAAGMGQPQHF. The CDR3 DNA reads as TGTGCCAGCAGCTTGGCGGCGGGGATGGGCCAGCCCCAGCATTTT.

The chain uses TRBV9 and TRBJ2-2; TRBD1 aligns across 7 bases. The CDR3 is 15 amino acids. Trimming took 5 bases from V and 7 from J; bases not matched to a gene: 11. Germline CDR1 reads SGDLS; CDR2 reads YYNGEE. The CDR3 loop reads CASSLTGPPSGELFF. The CDR3 coding sequence is TGTGCCAGCAGTCTGACAGGGCCACCAAGCGGGGAGCTGTTTTTT.

This chain uses TRBV7-9 with TRBJ2-5; 13 nucleotides line up with TRBD2. The CDR3 runs to 16 residues. Unmatched junction bases numbered 7, after V lost 6 bases and J lost 3 bases. Germline CDR1 and CDR2: SEHNR and FQNEAQ (reference sequence). CDR3 bases: TGTGCCAGCAGTGATCGACTAGCGGGGGGAAAAGAGACCCAGTACTTC. Amino acids: CASSDRLAGGKETQYF.

The sample holds one count of this clonotype. The junction departs from the called germline gene at one end, perhaps through a read error. V usage is TRBV25-1 and J usage is TRBJ1-2, with 7 bases lining up with TRBD1. Germline-derived CDR1 and CDR2 are MGHDK and SYGVNS. The CDR3 has 17 residues. Written as DNA, the CDR3 is TGCGCCAGCAGCCAAGGGGCAGCGCGTGGCAGGGGGTCTGGCTACACCTTC. Translated, it gives CASSQGAARGRGSGYTF.

V usage is TRBV10-3 and J usage is TRBJ1-1, with TRBD1 matching 9 bases. Germline trimming cut 4 bases from V and 1 base from J; bases unmatched to any gene: 4. CDR1 is ENHRY, CDR2 SYGVKD, per germline. This CDR3 contains 15 residues. CDR3 residues: CAISGPGQGNTEAFF. In DNA, the CDR3 is TGTGCCATCAGTGGACCGGGACAGGGGAACACTGAAGCTTTCTTT.

This clonotype was found a few times. The CDR3 DNA reads as TGTGCCAGCAGCCCTCCTGTGGGGGGGTTCGCTGAAGCTTTCTTT. Translation gives CASSPPVGGFAEAFF. V usage is TRBV9 and J usage is TRBJ1-1; maybe TRBD1 (5 bases). Germline V gene lookup returns CDR1 SGDLS and CDR2 YYNGEE. The ends were cut back, 4 bases at V and 6 bases at J, with 19 bases in the middle. The CDR3 length is 15 residues. Looking up the rest from reference TRBV9 and TRBJ1-1 gives the full variable domain: DSGVTQTPKHLITATGQRVTLRCSPRSGDLSVYWYQQSLDQGLQFLIQYYNGEERAKGNILERFSAQQFPDLHSELNLSSLELGDSALYFCASSPPVGGFAEAFFGQGTRLTVV.